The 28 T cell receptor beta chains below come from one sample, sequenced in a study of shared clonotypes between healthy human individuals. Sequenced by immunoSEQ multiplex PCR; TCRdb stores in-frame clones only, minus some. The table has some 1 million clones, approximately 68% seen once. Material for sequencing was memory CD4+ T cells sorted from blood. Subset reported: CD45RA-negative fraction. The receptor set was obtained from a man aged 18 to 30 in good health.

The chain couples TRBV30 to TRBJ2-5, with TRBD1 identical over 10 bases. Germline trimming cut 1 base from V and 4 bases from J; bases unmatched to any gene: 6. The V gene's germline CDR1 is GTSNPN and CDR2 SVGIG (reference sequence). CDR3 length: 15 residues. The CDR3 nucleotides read TGTGCCTGGAGTGCCAAGACAGGGGGCATAGAGACCCAGTACTTC. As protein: CAWSAKTGGIETQYF.

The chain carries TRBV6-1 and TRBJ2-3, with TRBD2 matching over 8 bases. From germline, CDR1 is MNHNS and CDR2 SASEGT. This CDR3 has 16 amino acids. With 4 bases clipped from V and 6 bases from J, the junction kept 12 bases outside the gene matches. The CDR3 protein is CASSGSGAGAWDTQYF. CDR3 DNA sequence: TGTGCCAGCAGTGGAAGCGGAGCGGGGGCTTGGGATACGCAGTATTTT.

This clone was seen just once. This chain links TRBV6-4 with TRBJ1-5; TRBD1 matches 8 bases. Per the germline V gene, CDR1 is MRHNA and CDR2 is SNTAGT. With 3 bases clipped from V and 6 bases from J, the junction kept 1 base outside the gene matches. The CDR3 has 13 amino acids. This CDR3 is CASSEQGGQPQHF. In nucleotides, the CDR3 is TGTGCCAGCAGTGAACAGGGGGGTCAGCCCCAGCATTTT.

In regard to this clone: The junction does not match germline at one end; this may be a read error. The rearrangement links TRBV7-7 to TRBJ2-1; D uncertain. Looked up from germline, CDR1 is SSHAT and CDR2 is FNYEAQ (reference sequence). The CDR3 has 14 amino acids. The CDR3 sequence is CASSLDARDCGKFF. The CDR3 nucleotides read TGTGCTAGCAGCTTAGATGCAAGGGATTGCGGTAAGTTCTTC.

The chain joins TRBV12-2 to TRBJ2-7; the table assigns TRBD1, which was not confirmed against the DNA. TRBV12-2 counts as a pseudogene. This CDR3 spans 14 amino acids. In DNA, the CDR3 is TGTGCAAGTCGCTTAGCCCAGGGTCTATACGAGCAGTACTTC. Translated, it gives CASRLAQGLYEQYF.

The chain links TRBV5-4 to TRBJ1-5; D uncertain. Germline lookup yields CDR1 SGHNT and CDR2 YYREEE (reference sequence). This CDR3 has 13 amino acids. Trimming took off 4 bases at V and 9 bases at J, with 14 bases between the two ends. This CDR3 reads CASSTDPGLPQHF. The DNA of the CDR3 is TGTGCCAGCAGCACCGACCCCGGGCTGCCCCAGCATTTT. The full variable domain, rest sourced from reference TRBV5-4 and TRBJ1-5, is ETGVTQSPTHLIKTRGQQVTLRCSSQSGHNTVSWYQQALGQGPQFIFQYYREEENGRGNFPPRFSGLQFPNYSSELNVNALELDDSALYLCASSTDPGLPQHFGDGTRLSIL.

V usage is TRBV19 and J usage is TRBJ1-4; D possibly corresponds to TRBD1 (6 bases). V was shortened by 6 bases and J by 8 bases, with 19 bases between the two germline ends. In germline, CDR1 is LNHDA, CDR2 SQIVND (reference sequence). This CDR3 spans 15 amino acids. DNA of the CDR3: TGTGCCAGTAGCAAAACAGGGAAACTAACGGAAAAACTGTTTTTT. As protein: CASSKTGKLTEKLFF.

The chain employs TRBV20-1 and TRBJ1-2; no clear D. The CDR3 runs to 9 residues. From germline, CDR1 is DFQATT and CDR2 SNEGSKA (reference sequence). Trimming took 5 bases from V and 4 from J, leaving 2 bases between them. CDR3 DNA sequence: TGCAGTGCTTTCTATGGCTACACCTTC. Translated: CSAFYGYTF.

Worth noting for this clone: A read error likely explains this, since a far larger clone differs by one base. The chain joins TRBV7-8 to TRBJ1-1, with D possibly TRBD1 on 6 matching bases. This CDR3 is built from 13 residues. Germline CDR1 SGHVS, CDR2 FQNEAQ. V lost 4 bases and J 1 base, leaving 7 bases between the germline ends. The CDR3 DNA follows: TGTGCCAGCAGCTCGGGACAGAACACTGAAGCTTTCTTT. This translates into CASSSGQNTEAFF.

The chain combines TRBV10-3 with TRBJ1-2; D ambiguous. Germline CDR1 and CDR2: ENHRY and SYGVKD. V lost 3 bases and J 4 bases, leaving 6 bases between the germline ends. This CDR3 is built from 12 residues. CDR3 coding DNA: TGTGCCATCAGTGACCCGACCTATGGCTACACCTTC. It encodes CAISDPTYGYTF.

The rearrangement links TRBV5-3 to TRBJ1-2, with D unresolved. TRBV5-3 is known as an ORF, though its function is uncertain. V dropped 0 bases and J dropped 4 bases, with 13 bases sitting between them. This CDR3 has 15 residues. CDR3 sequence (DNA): TGTGCCAGAAGCTTGGCCGGGGTCCATGGCTATGGCTACACCTTC. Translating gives CARSLAGVHGYGYTF.

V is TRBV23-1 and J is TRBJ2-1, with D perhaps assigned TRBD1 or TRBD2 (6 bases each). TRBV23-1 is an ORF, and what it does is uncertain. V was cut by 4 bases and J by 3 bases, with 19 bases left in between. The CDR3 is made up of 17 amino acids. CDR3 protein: CASSRRGRGMSYNEQFF. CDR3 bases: TGCGCCAGCAGTCGGAGGGGGAGAGGAATGAGCTACAATGAGCAGTTCTTC.

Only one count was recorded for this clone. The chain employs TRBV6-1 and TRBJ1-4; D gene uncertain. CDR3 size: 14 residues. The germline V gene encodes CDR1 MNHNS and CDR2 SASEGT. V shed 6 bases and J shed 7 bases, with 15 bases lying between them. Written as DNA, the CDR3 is TGTGCCAGCAGGATCGACGGTGTAGGTGAAAAACTGTTTTTT. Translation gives CASRIDGVGEKLFF.

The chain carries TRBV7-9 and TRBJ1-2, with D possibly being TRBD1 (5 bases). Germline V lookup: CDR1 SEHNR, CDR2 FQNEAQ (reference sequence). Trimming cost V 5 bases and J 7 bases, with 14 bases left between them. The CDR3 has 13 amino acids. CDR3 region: CASSPFGARGYTF. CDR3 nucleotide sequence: TGTGCCAGCAGCCCCTTCGGGGCTCGTGGCTACACCTTC.

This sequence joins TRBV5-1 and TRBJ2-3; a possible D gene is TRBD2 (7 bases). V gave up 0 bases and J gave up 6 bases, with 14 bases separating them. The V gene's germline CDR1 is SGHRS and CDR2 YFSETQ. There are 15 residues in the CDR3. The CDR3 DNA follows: TGCGCCAGCAGCTTGGAGAGACGCGGGGGCGATACGCAGTATTTT. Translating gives CASSLERRGGDTQYF.

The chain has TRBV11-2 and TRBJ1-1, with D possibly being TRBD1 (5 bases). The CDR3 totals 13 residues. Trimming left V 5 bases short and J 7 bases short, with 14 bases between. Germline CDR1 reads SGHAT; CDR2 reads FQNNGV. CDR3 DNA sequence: TGTGCCAGCAGCCAATGGTCGGGGGGTGAAGCTTTCTTT. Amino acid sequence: CASSQWSGGEAFF. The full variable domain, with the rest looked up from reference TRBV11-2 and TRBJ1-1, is EAGVAQSPRYKIIEKRQSVAFWCNPISGHATLYWYQQILGQGPKLLIQFQNNGVVDDSQLPKDRFSAERLKGVDSTLKIQPAKLEDSAVYLCASSQWSGGEAFFGQGTRLTVV.

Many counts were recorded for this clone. The CDR3 protein is CARTPIRGDTGELFF. The CDR3 region has the DNA TGTGCCAGGACTCCCATACGGGGGGACACCGGGGAGCTGTTTTTT. This rearrangement joins TRBV19 to TRBJ2-2; the match to TRBD2 covers 7 bases. Germline loops: CDR1 LNHDA, CDR2 SQIVND (reference sequence). This CDR3 contains 15 residues. V lost 9 bases and J lost 3; bases outside the gene matches: 10.

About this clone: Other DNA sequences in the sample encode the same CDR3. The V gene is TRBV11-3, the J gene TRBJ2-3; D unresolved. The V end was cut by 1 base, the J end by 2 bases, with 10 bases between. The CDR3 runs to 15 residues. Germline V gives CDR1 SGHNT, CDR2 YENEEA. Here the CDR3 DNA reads TGTGCCAGCAGCTTAGGGGTAGGCCTCACAGATACGCAGTATTTT. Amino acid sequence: CASSLGVGLTDTQYF.

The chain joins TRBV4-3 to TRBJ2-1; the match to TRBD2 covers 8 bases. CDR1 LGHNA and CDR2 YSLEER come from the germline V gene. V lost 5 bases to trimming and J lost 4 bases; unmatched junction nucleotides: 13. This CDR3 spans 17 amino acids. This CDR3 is CASSGGFQRETYNEQFF. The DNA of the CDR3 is TGCGCCAGCAGCGGTGGGTTCCAGCGGGAGACTTACAATGAGCAGTTCTTC.

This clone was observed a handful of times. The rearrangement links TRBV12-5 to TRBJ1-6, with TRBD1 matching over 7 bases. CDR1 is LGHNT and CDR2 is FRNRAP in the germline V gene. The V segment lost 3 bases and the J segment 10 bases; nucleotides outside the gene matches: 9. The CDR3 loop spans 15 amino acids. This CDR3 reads CASGFAETGRSPLHF. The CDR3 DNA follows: TGTGCTAGTGGTTTCGCTGAGACAGGGCGATCACCCCTCCACTTT.

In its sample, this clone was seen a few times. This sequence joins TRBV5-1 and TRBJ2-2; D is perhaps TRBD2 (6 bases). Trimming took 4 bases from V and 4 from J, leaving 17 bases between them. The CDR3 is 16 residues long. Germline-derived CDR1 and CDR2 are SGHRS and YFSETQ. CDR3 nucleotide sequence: TGCGCCAGCAGCCCTGAAGGAGGGAAGGCCACCGGGGAGCTGTTTTTT. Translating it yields CASSPEGGKATGELFF.

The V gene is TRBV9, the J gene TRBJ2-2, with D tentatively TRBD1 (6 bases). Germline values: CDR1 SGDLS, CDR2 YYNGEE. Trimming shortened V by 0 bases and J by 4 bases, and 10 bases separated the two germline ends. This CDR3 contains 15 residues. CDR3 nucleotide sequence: TGTGCCAGCAGCGTAGAACAGGGCGGCACCGGGGAGCTGTTTTTT. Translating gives CASSVEQGGTGELFF.

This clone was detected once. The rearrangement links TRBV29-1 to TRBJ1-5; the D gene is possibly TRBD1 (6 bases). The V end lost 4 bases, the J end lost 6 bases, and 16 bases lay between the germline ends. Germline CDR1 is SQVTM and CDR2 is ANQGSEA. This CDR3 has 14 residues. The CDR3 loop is CSVAEAGERQPQHF. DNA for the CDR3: TGCAGCGTTGCCGAGGCAGGGGAGCGTCAGCCCCAGCATTTT.

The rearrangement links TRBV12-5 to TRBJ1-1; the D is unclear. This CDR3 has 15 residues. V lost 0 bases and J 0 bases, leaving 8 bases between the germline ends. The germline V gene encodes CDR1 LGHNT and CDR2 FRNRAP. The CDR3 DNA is TGTGCTAGTGGTTTGGTAATGGGCATGAACACTGAAGCTTTCTTT. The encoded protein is CASGLVMGMNTEAFF.

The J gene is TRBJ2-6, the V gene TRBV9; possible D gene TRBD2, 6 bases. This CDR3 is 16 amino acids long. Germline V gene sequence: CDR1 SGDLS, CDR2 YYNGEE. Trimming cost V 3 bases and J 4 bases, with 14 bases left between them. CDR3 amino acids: CASSALGGTGANVLTF. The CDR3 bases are TGTGCCAGCAGCGCCCTCGGGGGAACCGGGGCCAACGTCCTGACTTTC.

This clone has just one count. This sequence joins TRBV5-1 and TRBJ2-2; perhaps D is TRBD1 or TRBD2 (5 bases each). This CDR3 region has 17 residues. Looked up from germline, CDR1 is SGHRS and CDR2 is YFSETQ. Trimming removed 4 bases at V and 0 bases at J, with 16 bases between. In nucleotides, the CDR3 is TGCGCCAGCAGCCCGCGAGTTGGGGGTACGAACACCGGGGAGCTGTTTTTT. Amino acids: CASSPRVGGTNTGELFF. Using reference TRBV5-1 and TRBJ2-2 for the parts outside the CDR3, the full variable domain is KAGVTQTPRYLIKTRGQQVTLSCSPISGHRSVSWYQQTPGQGLQFLFEYFSETQRNKGNFPGRFSGRQFSNSRSEMNVSTLELGDSALYLCASSPRVGGTNTGELFFGEGSRLTVL.

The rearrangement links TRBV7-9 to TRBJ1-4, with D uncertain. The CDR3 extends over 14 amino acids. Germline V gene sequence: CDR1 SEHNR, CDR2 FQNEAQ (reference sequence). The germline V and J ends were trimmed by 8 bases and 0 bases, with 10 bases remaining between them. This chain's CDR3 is CASGNAATNEKLFF. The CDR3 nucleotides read TGTGCCAGCGGTAATGCGGCAACTAATGAAAAACTGTTTTTT.

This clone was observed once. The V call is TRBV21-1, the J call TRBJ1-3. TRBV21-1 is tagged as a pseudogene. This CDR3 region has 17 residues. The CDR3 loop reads CASSKVGLSKRGNTIYF. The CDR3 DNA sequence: TGTGCCAGCAGCAAAGTTGGGTTGTCAAAGCGGGGAAACACCATATATTTT.